The 23 T cell receptor beta chains presented below share a single source sample, sequenced in a study of cytomegalovirus exposure and HLA in healthy donors. The PCR ran on 60 Vbeta and 13 Jbeta primers. Only in-frame clones appear in the TCRdb table, and some are missing; sequencing was by immunoSEQ multiplex PCR. This sample has under 200,000 clones, with around 79% found just once. The sample consisted of PBMCs. Receptors originate from a female donor in good health and CMV-seronegative.

This clone is a singleton in its sample. This rearrangement joins TRBV2 to TRBJ2-7, with D tentatively TRBD1 (7 bases). Trimming stripped 2 bases from V and 4 bases from J, with 12 bases between. The CDR3 covers 14 residues. The germline CDR1 and CDR2 sequences are SNHLY and FYNNEI. Here the CDR3 reads CASSEQQGTYEQYF. CDR3 sequence (DNA): TGTGCCAGCAGTGAACAACAGGGGACTTACGAGCAGTACTTC.

The V and J genes are TRBV9 and TRBJ2-3; 8 bases are shared with TRBD2. This CDR3 has 14 residues. J was trimmed by 2 bases and V by 6 bases; bases with no gene match: 5. The germline CDR1 and CDR2 sequences are SGDLS and YYNGEE. CDR3 sequence reads: CASTQAGATDTQYF. CDR3 DNA: TGTGCCAGCACCCAAGCGGGGGCCACAGATACGCAGTATTTT.

The chain couples TRBV5-1 to TRBJ2-7; a weak D match, TRBD1 (6 bases). The CDR3 is 14 amino acids. Germline V gene data show CDR1 as SGHRS and CDR2 as YFSETQ. The V and J ends lost 1 base and 6 bases respectively, with 14 bases between them. CDR3 DNA sequence: TGCGCCAGCAGCTTGCTACAGGGTGCAGGCGAGCAGTACTTC. Translating gives CASSLLQGAGEQYF.

The rearrangement links TRBV6-5 to TRBJ2-5, with TRBD1 matching over 9 bases. The CDR3 runs 14 residues. The germline V gene has CDR1 MNHEY and CDR2 SVGAGI. The V segment lost 11 bases and the J segment 5 bases; nucleotides outside the gene matches: 12. The CDR3 here is CAGAKQGAGETQYF. DNA of the CDR3: TGTGCCGGGGCCAAACAGGGGGCGGGGGAGACCCAGTACTTC.

V and J are TRBV9 and TRBJ2-7; D may be TRBD2 (6 bases). The CDR3 runs 16 residues. Germline CDR1 reads SGDLS; CDR2 reads YYNGEE. Trimming stripped 0 bases from V and 3 bases from J, with 16 bases between. DNA for the CDR3: TGTGCCAGCAGCGTAGGTATCGCTAGCGAAATCTACGAGCAGTACTTC. As protein: CASSVGIASEIYEQYF.

The J gene is TRBJ2-7, the V gene TRBV5-1; 9 positions match TRBD1. Trimming cost V 2 bases and J 1 base; bases outside gene matches: 7. CDR3 length equals 16 residues. Germline V gene data show CDR1 as SGHRS and CDR2 as YFSETQ. This chain's CDR3 is CASSLSLGQGSYEQYF. The CDR3 DNA is TGCGCCAGCAGCTTAAGCCTGGGACAGGGATCCTACGAGCAGTACTTC.

The J gene is TRBJ1-5, the V gene TRBV18; TRBD1 is a possible D gene (5 bases). CDR1 and CDR2 from the germline V gene are KGHSH and LQKENI. V gave up 0 bases and J gave up 0 bases, with 9 bases separating them. This CDR3 is 16 amino acids long. This CDR3 reads CASSPPSGYSNQPQHF. The CDR3 bases are TGTGCCAGCTCACCACCATCAGGGTATAGCAATCAGCCCCAGCATTTT.

V gene TRBV19 combines with J gene TRBJ1-5; possibly TRBD1 for D (6 bases). The germline V gene encodes CDR1 LNHDA and CDR2 SQIVND (reference sequence). V shed 7 bases and J shed 2 bases, with 15 bases lying between them. This CDR3 is 15 amino acids long. The CDR3 DNA is TGTGCCAGTACCCAACCAGGGGATGGCAATCAGCCCCAGCATTTT. Translating gives CASTQPGDGNQPQHF.

V gene TRBV18 combines with J gene TRBJ2-5; 7 bases map to TRBD1. V shed 4 bases and J 2 bases; nucleotides not matched to a gene: 19. The CDR3 has 19 amino acids. CDR1 KGHSH and CDR2 LQKENI come from the germline V gene. The CDR3 nucleotides read TGTGCCAGCTCACTCACTTGGGGCCTACCCGGGACAGCACAAGAGACCCAGTACTTC. Translating gives CASSLTWGLPGTAQETQYF.

The chain has TRBV27 and TRBJ2-5, with 13 bases aligning to TRBD2. This CDR3 contains 18 residues. In germline, CDR1 is MNHEY, CDR2 SMNVEV (reference sequence). Trimming at V came to 5 bases and at J to 5 bases, leaving 14 bases not matched to a gene. As DNA, the CDR3 is TGTGCCAGCAGTCCACCGGGACTAGCGGGGCCCCGTGGGGAGACCCAGTACTTC. Protein: CASSPPGLAGPRGETQYF.

The gene calls are TRBV6-5 and TRBJ1-1; 9 bases are shared with TRBD1. Germline V CDR1 and CDR2: MNHEY, SVGAGI. J lost 6 bases, V lost 6 bases, and 11 bases had no gene match. CDR3 length: 15 amino acids. In nucleotides, the CDR3 is TGTGCCAGCAGGAACAACAGGGGGCGAAGTGCTGAAGCTTTCTTT. Its translation is CASRNNRGRSAEAFF.

This clone has just a few counts. The chain is built from TRBV18 and TRBJ2-2; 7 bases fit TRBD1. V trimming: 4 bases; J trimming: 1 base; junction bases outside the gene matches: 6. The CDR3 runs 16 residues. CDR1 is KGHSH and CDR2 is LQKENI in the germline V gene. This CDR3 reads CASSRRQGQNTGELFF. CDR3 bases: TGTGCCAGCTCACGACGACAGGGTCAGAACACCGGGGAGCTGTTTTTT. Based on the CDR3 plus reference TRBV18 and TRBJ2-2, the full variable domain is NAGVMQNPRHLVRRRGQEARLRCSPMKGHSHVYWYRQLPEEGLKFMVYLQKENIIDESGMPKERFSAEFPKEGPSILRIQQVVRGDSAAYFCASSRRQGQNTGELFFGEGSRLTVL.

The rearrangement links TRBV2 to TRBJ2-3; 9 nucleotides agree with TRBD2. CDR3 length equals 14 residues. Trimming removed 10 bases from V and 5 bases from J; junction bases left unmatched: 10. Germline CDR1 reads SNHLY; CDR2 reads FYNNEI. The CDR3 DNA follows: TGTGCCACCAGACTAGCGGACAGTCAAGATACGCAGTATTTT. Translation: CATRLADSQDTQYF.

This sequence joins TRBV7-9 and TRBJ2-3; 9 bases are a match to TRBD2. Germline CDR1 and CDR2: SEHNR and FQNEAQ (reference sequence). CDR3 length: 16 residues. Germline trimming cut 4 bases from V and 1 base from J; bases unmatched to any gene: 6. The CDR3 region has the DNA TGTGCCAGCAGCTGGCGCCTAGCGGGGCGCACAGATACGCAGTATTTT. Translating gives CASSWRLAGRTDTQYF.

This clone appeared once. Here the CDR3 reads CASSQGVSLYEQYF. As DNA, the CDR3 is TGTGCCAGCTCGCAGGGCGTCTCCCTCTACGAGCAGTACTTC. The V gene is TRBV27, the J gene TRBJ2-7, with D perhaps TRBD1 (5 bases). Per the germline V gene, CDR1 is MNHEY and CDR2 is SMNVEV (reference sequence). This CDR3 is built from 14 residues. V dropped 8 bases and J dropped 3 bases, with 17 bases sitting between them.

The CDR3 loop reads CAISTGYEQYF. The DNA of the CDR3 is TGTGCCATATCGACAGGGTACGAGCAGTACTTC. The chain combines TRBV21-1 with TRBJ2-7; TRBD1 is taken as the D call from the table, unchecked against the DNA. TRBV21-1 is a documented pseudogene. The CDR3 is 11 amino acids.

The chain recombines TRBV5-1 with TRBJ2-1, with a tentative D call TRBD2 (6 bases). Trimming cost V 2 bases and J 15 bases, with 15 bases left between them. The CDR3 runs 12 residues. Germline CDR1 SGHRS, CDR2 YFSETQ. Here the CDR3 DNA reads TGCGCCAGCAGCTTTGACAATCGGGGAGGGTTCTTC. As protein: CASSFDNRGGFF.

The chain links TRBV5-6 to TRBJ2-2; perhaps TRBD1 as D (6 bases). This CDR3 spans 13 amino acids. The V end lost 4 bases, the J end lost 8 bases, and 12 bases lay between the germline ends. The V gene's germline CDR1 is SGHDT and CDR2 YYEEEE. The CDR3 region has the DNA TGTGCCAGCAGCCTCAGGGGATTAGGGGAGCTGTTTTTT. Residues: CASSLRGLGELFF.

The gene calls are TRBV28 and TRBJ2-1, with 8 bases identical to TRBD2. Germline assignment: CDR1 MDHEN and CDR2 SYDVKM. Losses at the gene ends were 3 bases for V and 7 bases for J; bases not matched to a gene: 5. CDR3 length equals 14 residues. CDR3 sequence: CASSFGGARNEQFF. The CDR3 DNA reads TGTGCCAGCAGTTTCGGGGGGGCAAGGAATGAGCAGTTCTTC. Looking up the rest from reference TRBV28 and TRBJ2-1 gives the full variable domain: DVKVTQSSRYLVKRTGEKVFLECVQDMDHENMFWYRQDPGLGLRLIYFSYDVKMKEKGDIPEGYSVSREKKERFSLILESASTNQTSMYLCASSFGGARNEQFFGPGTRLTVL.

The V gene is TRBV10-3, the J gene TRBJ2-5, with TRBD2 matching over 16 bases. The ends lost 8 bases at V and 5 bases at J; junction bases unmatched: 5. The CDR3 runs 15 residues. Germline lookup yields CDR1 ENHRY and CDR2 SYGVKD. In DNA, the CDR3 is TGTGCCATCGGCCCGGGACTAGCGGGGGGGGAGACCCAGTACTTC. Protein sequence: CAIGPGLAGGETQYF.

The chain carries TRBV5-8 and TRBJ2-5, with TRBD1 matching 8 bases. Germline loops: CDR1 SGHTS, CDR2 YDEGEE. The CDR3 extends over 15 amino acids. V shed 3 bases, J shed 5 bases, and the junction held 9 bases outside the gene matches. CDR3 residues: CASSYLQGAGETQYF. CDR3 DNA: TGTGCCAGCAGCTATCTCCAGGGGGCGGGGGAGACCCAGTACTTC.

This chain uses TRBV18 with TRBJ1-1; TRBD1 agrees at 7 bases. Trimming cost V 5 bases and J 1 base; bases outside gene matches: 4. This CDR3 contains 14 residues. Germline V gene lookup returns CDR1 KGHSH and CDR2 LQKENI. The CDR3 spells CASSFDRENTEAFF. Here the CDR3 DNA reads TGTGCCAGCTCATTCGACAGGGAGAACACTGAAGCTTTCTTT. The full variable domain, its missing parts supplied by reference TRBV18 and TRBJ1-1, is NAGVMQNPRHLVRRRGQEARLRCSPMKGHSHVYWYRQLPEEGLKFMVYLQKENIIDESGMPKERFSAEFPKEGPSILRIQQVVRGDSAAYFCASSFDRENTEAFFGQGTRLTVV.

The chain links TRBV5-1 to TRBJ2-2, with TRBD1 as a possible D gene (6 bases). V gave up 0 bases and J gave up 0 bases, with 9 bases separating them. Germline CDR1 and CDR2: SGHRS and YFSETQ. CDR3 length: 16 residues. CDR3 region: CASSLEAGANTGELFF. The CDR3 DNA sequence: TGCGCCAGCAGCTTGGAGGCAGGGGCGAACACCGGGGAGCTGTTTTTT.